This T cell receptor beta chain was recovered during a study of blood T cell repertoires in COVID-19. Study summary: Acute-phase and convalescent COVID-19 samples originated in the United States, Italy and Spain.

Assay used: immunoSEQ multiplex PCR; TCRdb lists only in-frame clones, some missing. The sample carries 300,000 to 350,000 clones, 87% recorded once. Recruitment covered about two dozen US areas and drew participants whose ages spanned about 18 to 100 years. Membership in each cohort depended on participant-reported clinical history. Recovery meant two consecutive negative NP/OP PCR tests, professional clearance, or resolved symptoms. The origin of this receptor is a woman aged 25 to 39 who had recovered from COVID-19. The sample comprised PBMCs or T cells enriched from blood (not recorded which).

This CDR3 reads CASSLRAGLNTEAFF. The CDR3 DNA sequence: TGCGCCAGCAGCTTGAGGGCAGGGCTGAACACTGAAGCTTTCTTT. V usage is TRBV5-1 and J usage is TRBJ1-1, with TRBD1 as a possible D gene (5 bases). The germline V and J ends were trimmed by 1 base and 0 bases, with 10 bases remaining between them. The CDR3 has 15 residues. Germline V gene lookup returns CDR1 SGHRS and CDR2 YFSETQ. The whole variable domain, remainder taken from reference TRBV5-1 and TRBJ1-1, is KAGVTQTPRYLIKTRGQQVTLSCSPISGHRSVSWYQQTPGQGLQFLFEYFSETQRNKGNFPGRFSGRQFSNSRSEMNVSTLELGDSALYLCASSLRAGLNTEAFFGQGTRLTVV.